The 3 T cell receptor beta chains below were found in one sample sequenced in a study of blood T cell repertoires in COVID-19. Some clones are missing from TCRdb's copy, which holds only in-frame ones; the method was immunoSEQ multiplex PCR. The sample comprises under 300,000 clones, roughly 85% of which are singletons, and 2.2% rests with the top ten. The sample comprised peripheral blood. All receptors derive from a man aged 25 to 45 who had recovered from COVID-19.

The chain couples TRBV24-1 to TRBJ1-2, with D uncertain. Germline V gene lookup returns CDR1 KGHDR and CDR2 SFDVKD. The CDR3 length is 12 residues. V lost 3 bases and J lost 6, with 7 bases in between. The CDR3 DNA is TGTGCCACCAGTGATAGGAGTAATGGCTACACCTTC. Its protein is CATSDRSNGYTF.

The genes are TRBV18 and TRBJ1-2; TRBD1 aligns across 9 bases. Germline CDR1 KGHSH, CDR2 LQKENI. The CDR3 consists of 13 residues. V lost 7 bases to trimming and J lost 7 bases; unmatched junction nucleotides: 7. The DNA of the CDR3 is TGTGCCAGCTTCGGGACAGGGATCGGTGGCTACACCTTC. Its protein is CASFGTGIGGYTF.

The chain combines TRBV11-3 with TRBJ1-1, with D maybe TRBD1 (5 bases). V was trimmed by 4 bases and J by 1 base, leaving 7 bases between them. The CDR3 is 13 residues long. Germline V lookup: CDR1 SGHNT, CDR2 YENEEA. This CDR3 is CASSWGQNTEAFF. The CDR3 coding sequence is TGTGCCAGCAGCTGGGGCCAGAACACTGAAGCTTTCTTT.